Below are 26 T cell receptor beta chains sequenced from a single sample in a study of shared clonotypes between healthy human individuals. Method: immunoSEQ multiplex PCR; TCRdb's copy keeps in-frame clones and lacks some. Of about 2 million clones listed, 85% to 95% are singletons. Sequencing was done on a sample of naive CD4+ T cells sorted from blood. The subset denotes: CD45RA+ positively selected. All receptors derive from a man younger than 35 in good health.

The chain carries TRBV10-2 and TRBJ1-1, with D perhaps matching TRBD1 (5 bases). The CDR3 totals 13 residues. V shed 8 bases and J shed 4 bases, with 14 bases lying between them. Germline V gives CDR1 WSHSY, CDR2 SAAADI. CDR3 nucleotides: TGCGCCAGCTTAACGGGGCTCGGCACTGAAGCTTTCTTT. It specifies CASLTGLGTEAFF.

V usage is TRBV11-2 and J usage is TRBJ2-5; 10 bases agree with TRBD2. There are 14 residues in the CDR3. V was clipped by 7 bases and J by 5 bases; unmatched bases: 7. Germline values: CDR1 SGHAT, CDR2 FQNNGV. Here the CDR3 reads CASIERGGLETQYF. The DNA of the CDR3 is TGTGCCAGCATCGAGCGGGGGGGCCTGGAGACCCAGTACTTC.

This clone has only one observation. This chain uses TRBV12-5 with TRBJ2-1; 7 bases are shared with TRBD2. The CDR3 extends over 17 amino acids. Losses at the gene ends were 0 bases for V and 5 bases for J; bases not matched to a gene: 10. CDR1 and CDR2 from the germline V gene are LGHNT and FRNRAP. The DNA for the CDR3 is TGTGCTAGTGGTTTGGTAAGTGGGACTATCAAGAACAATGAGCAGTTCTTC. Translated, it gives CASGLVSGTIKNNEQFF.

The CDR3 DNA reads TGTGCCAGCAGCCATACGGCGAACACCGGGGAGCTGTTTTTT. It codes for CASSHTANTGELFF. V is TRBV7-2 and J is TRBJ2-2; the D is unclear. CDR1 SGHTA and CDR2 FQGNSA come from the germline V gene. The CDR3 has 14 amino acids. Trimming left V 5 bases short and J 0 bases short, with 7 bases between.

The count of this clone is one. The chain employs TRBV19 and TRBJ2-5; D is perhaps TRBD1 or TRBD2 (5 bases each). This CDR3 spans 13 amino acids. The germline V gene encodes CDR1 LNHDA and CDR2 SQIVND (reference sequence). Trimming removed 9 bases from V and 1 base from J, with 12 bases in between. The CDR3 sequence is CASSEGIQETQYF. The DNA for the CDR3 is TGTGCCAGCAGTGAGGGGATCCAAGAGACCCAGTACTTC.

The rearrangement links TRBV7-8 to TRBJ2-7; D remains ambiguous. The length of the CDR3 is 14 residues. The germline gives CDR1 SGHVS, CDR2 FQNEAQ. Trimming pared 6 bases from V and 1 base from J, leaving 13 bases between. CDR3 coding DNA: TGTGCCAGCAGGTTACGGCCCGGATCCTACGAGCAGTACTTC. Residues: CASRLRPGSYEQYF.

The chain couples TRBV9 to TRBJ1-6, with D unresolved. Germline-derived CDR1 and CDR2 are SGDLS and YYNGEE. There are 12 residues in the CDR3. Deletions cut 3 bases from V and 9 bases from J, with 7 bases between. CDR3 region: CASSGTSSPLHF. CDR3 in DNA: TGTGCCAGCAGCGGTACTAGTTCACCCCTCCACTTT.

The CDR3 is CASNRWGDTQYF. CDR3 nucleotides: TGTGCCAGCAACCGGTGGGGAGATACGCAGTATTTT. V is TRBV7-2 and J is TRBJ2-3; the D is unclear. There are 12 residues in the CDR3. The V gene's germline CDR1 is SGHTA and CDR2 FQGNSA. Trimming took off 7 bases at V and 5 bases at J, with 10 bases between the two ends.

The chain is built from TRBV5-6 and TRBJ1-4; no clear D. The CDR3 length is 15 residues. Per the germline V gene, CDR1 is SGHDT and CDR2 is YYEEEE. Between the trimmed V and J ends, which lost 1 base and 5 bases, there was a span of 12 bases. The CDR3 loop reads CASSLPGGLNEKLFF. DNA of the CDR3: TGTGCCAGCAGCTTGCCCGGCGGTTTGAATGAAAAACTGTTTTTT.

The genes are TRBV6-5 and TRBJ2-7; tentatively, D is TRBD1 (7 bases). The CDR3 totals 15 residues. V was trimmed by 2 bases and J by 5 bases, leaving 16 bases between them. Germline V gene sequence: CDR1 MNHEY, CDR2 SVGAGI. The CDR3 sequence: CASSYGGGSGNEQYF. DNA of the CDR3: TGTGCCAGCAGTTACGGAGGGGGCTCGGGGAACGAGCAGTACTTC.

Only a few counts were recorded for this clone. The chain carries TRBV19 and TRBJ2-3, with no clear D. Trimming took 5 bases from V and 2 from J, leaving 11 bases between them. The CDR3 has 14 amino acids. Per germline, CDR1 LNHDA and CDR2 SQIVND (reference sequence). In DNA, the CDR3 is TGTGCCAGTAGTGCCAGCCCTAACACAGATACGCAGTATTTT. It is translated as CASSASPNTDTQYF.

The J gene is TRBJ2-5, the V gene TRBV10-3; unclear D gene. Germline CDR1 is ENHRY and CDR2 is SYGVKD. With 2 bases removed from V and 2 bases from J, the gap between germline ends came to 6 bases. The CDR3 totals 13 residues. The CDR3 DNA reads as TGTGCCATCAGTGAGGGGATTCAAGAGACCCAGTACTTC. This sequence encodes CAISEGIQETQYF.

The CDR3 loop is CASSYSKALNTGELFF. CDR3 sequence (DNA): TGTGCCAGCAGTTACTCGAAGGCACTGAACACCGGGGAGCTGTTTTTT. The chain recombines TRBV6-5 with TRBJ2-2, with D uncertain. Germline CDR1 MNHEY, CDR2 SVGAGI. V was cut by 0 bases and J by 1 base, with 9 bases left in between. This CDR3 spans 16 amino acids.

The chain links TRBV28 to TRBJ2-7; D is possibly TRBD1 (5 bases). V gave up 6 bases and J gave up 0 bases, with 15 bases separating them. The CDR3 contains 15 residues. CDR1 and CDR2 (germline): MDHEN, SYDVKM. The CDR3 DNA reads as TGTGCCAGCAGAGGGCTGACAGTCAGCTCCTACGAGCAGTACTTC. Translated: CASRGLTVSSYEQYF.

As for this clone: Distinct nucleotide sequences in the sample also encode this CDR3. V usage is TRBV29-1 and J usage is TRBJ1-1; D call uncertain. Trimming cost V 4 bases and J 1 base, with 4 bases left between them. CDR3 size: 11 residues. The germline gives CDR1 SQVTM, CDR2 ANQGSEA. CDR3 in DNA: TGCAGCGTTGTGGGGAACACTGAAGCTTTCTTT. This translates into CSVVGNTEAFF.

As regards this clone: Other DNA variants within this sample encode the same CDR3. J is TRBJ2-7 and V is TRBV7-2; a possible D gene is TRBD1 (6 bases). V was clipped by 6 bases and J by 0 bases, with 12 bases between them. The CDR3 loop spans 14 amino acids. Germline V gene lookup returns CDR1 SGHTA and CDR2 FQGNSA. The CDR3 sequence: CASRGAGSSYEQYF. The CDR3 DNA follows: TGTGCCAGCAGGGGGGCAGGGAGCTCCTACGAGCAGTACTTC.

The chain couples TRBV18 to TRBJ1-1, with 9 bases fitting TRBD1. The germline gives CDR1 KGHSH, CDR2 LQKENI. This CDR3 spans 15 amino acids. V was clipped by 2 bases and J by 4 bases; unmatched bases: 5. The chain's CDR3 is CASSPISGQGTEAFF. CDR3 in DNA: TGTGCCAGCTCACCAATATCGGGACAGGGCACTGAAGCTTTCTTT.

This chain uses TRBV30 with TRBJ1-5; D is perhaps TRBD1 (5 bases). The V gene lost 2 bases and the J gene lost 5 bases, with 19 bases spanning the gap. The CDR3 sequence is 16 residues long. Germline-derived CDR1 and CDR2 are GTSNPN and SVGIG (reference sequence). The CDR3 sequence is CAWSSMLARDDQPQHF. DNA for the CDR3: TGTGCCTGGAGTTCGATGTTAGCCAGGGACGATCAGCCCCAGCATTTT.

This clone was detected ten times or more. The J gene is TRBJ1-2, the V gene TRBV4-1; 7 positions agree with TRBD1. Trimming took 3 bases from V and 5 from J; bases not matched to a gene: 12. This CDR3 contains 16 residues. Germline loops: CDR1 MGHRA, CDR2 YSYEKL. In DNA form, the CDR3 reads TGCGCCAGCAGCCAGGCGACGGGACAGAATTATTATGGCTACACCTTC. This sequence encodes CASSQATGQNYYGYTF.

The chain carries TRBV29-1 and TRBJ2-3; D ambiguous. The ends were cut back, 4 bases at V and 2 bases at J, with 10 bases in the middle. This CDR3 is 13 amino acids long. Germline V CDR1 and CDR2: SQVTM, ANQGSEA. The DNA of the CDR3 is TGCAGCGTTGCCCTTAGACTCACAGATACGCAGTATTTT. It yields the protein CSVALRLTDTQYF.

The chain is built from TRBV11-3 and TRBJ2-3; a weak D match, TRBD1 (7 bases). The germline V gene encodes CDR1 SGHNT and CDR2 YENEEA. V gave up 6 bases and J gave up 6 bases, with 16 bases separating them. The CDR3 loop spans 14 amino acids. This CDR3 reads CASSQGGGADTQYF. Here the CDR3 DNA reads TGTGCCAGCAGTCAGGGGGGCGGGGCGGATACGCAGTATTTT.

The genes are TRBV5-4 and TRBJ2-1; 11 bases fit TRBD2. The CDR3 is made up of 17 amino acids. Looked up from germline, CDR1 is SGHNT and CDR2 is YYREEE (reference sequence). With 3 bases clipped from V and 4 bases from J, the junction kept 9 bases outside the gene matches. The CDR3 nucleotides are TGTGCCAGCAGCTCCGGACGACTAGCGGGGACGTACAATGAGCAGTTCTTC. Protein sequence: CASSSGRLAGTYNEQFF.

This clone was detected once. V gene TRBV5-8 combines with J gene TRBJ2-2; TRBD1 might be the D (5 bases). Germline CDR1 reads SGHTS; CDR2 reads YDEGEE. This CDR3 region has 13 residues. V was shortened by 4 bases and J by 5 bases, with 9 bases between the two germline ends. CDR3 bases: TGTGCCAGCAGCCAACCAGGGACCGGGGAGCTGTTTTTT. Protein product: CASSQPGTGELFF.

This rearrangement joins TRBV6-1 to TRBJ1-5; maybe TRBD1 (5 bases). This CDR3 is built from 12 residues. Germline V CDR1 and CDR2: MNHNS, SASEGT. Trimming cost V 6 bases and J 3 bases, with 6 bases left between them. As DNA, the CDR3 is TGTGCCAGCAGGGACACCAATCAGCCCCAGCATTTT. Translation: CASRDTNQPQHF.

The chain uses TRBV4-1 and TRBJ1-5, with a possible D match to TRBD1 (6 bases). The V end was cut by 0 bases, the J end by 8 bases, with 11 bases between. The CDR3 is 14 residues long. From germline, CDR1 is MGHRA and CDR2 YSYEKL. The CDR3 coding sequence is TGCGCCAGCAGCCAAGAGGCGGGGGCGAAGCCCCAGCATTTT. Its translation: CASSQEAGAKPQHF.

CDR3 loop: CASSPEWGITGELFF. CDR3 DNA sequence: TGTGCCAGCTCACCAGAGTGGGGGATCACCGGGGAGCTGTTTTTT. The chain employs TRBV18 and TRBJ2-2, with D perhaps given as TRBD1 or TRBD2 (5 bases each). Germline V gives CDR1 KGHSH, CDR2 LQKENI. CDR3 length equals 15 residues. Trimming shortened V by 2 bases and J by 4 bases, and 11 bases separated the two germline ends.